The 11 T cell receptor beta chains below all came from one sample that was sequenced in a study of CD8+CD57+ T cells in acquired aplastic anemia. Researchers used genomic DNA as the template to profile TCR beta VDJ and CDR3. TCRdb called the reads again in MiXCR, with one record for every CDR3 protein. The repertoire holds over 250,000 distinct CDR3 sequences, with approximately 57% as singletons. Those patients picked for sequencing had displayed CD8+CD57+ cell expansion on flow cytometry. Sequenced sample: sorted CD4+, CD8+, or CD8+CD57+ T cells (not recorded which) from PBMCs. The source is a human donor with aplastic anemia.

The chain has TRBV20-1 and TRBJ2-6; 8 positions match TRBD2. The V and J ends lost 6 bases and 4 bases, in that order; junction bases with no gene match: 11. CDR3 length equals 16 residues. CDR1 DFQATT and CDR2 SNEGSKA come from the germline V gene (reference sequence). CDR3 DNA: TGCAGTGCCTGGCTCGGGGGGGTAAGAGGGGCCAACGTCCTGACTTTC. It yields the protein CSAWLGGVRGANVLTF.

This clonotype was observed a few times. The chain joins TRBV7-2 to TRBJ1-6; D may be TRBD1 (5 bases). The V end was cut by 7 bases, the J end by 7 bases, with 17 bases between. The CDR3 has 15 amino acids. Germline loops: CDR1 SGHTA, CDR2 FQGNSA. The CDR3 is CASTIYGTYNSPLHF. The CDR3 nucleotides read TGTGCCAGCACCATTTACGGGACGTACAATTCACCCCTCCACTTT.

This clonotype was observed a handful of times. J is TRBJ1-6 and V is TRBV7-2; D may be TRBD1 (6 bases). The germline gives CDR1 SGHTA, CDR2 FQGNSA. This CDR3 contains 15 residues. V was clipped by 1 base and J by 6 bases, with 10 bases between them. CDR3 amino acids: CASSLEGGGNSPLHF. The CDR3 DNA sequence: TGTGCCAGCAGCTTAGAGGGGGGAGGTAATTCACCCCTCCACTTT.

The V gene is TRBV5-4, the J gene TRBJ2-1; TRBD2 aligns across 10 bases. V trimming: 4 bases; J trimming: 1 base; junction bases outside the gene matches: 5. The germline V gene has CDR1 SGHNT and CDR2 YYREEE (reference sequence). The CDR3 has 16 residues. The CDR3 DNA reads TGTGCCAGCAGCCAAGGACTAGCGGAATCCTACAATGAGCAGTTCTTC. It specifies CASSQGLAESYNEQFF.

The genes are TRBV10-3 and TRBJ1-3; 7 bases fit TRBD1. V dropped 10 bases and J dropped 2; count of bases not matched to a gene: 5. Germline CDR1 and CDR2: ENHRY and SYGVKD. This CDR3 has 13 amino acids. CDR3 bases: TGTGCCACGACCGGGACAGCTGGAAACACCATATATTTT. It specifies CATTGTAGNTIYF.

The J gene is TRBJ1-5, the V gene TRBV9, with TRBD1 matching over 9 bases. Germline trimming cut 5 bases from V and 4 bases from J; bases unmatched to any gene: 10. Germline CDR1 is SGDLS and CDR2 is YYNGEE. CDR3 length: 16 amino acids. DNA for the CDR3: TGTGCCAGCAGGTCGGGGGGGACAGGGCGAAATCAGCCCCAGCATTTT. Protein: CASRSGGTGRNQPQHF.

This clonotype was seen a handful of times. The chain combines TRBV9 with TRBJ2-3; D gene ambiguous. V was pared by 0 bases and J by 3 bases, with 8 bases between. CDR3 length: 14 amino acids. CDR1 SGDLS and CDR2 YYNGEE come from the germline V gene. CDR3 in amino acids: CASSVGVGTDTQYF. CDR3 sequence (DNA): TGTGCCAGCAGCGTAGGAGTCGGGACAGATACGCAGTATTTT.

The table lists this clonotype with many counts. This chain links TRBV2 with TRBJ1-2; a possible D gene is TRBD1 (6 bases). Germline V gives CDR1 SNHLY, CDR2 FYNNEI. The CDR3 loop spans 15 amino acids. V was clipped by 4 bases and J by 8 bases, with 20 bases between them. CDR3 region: CASSVGGGAVGGYTF. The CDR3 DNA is TGTGCCAGCAGTGTGGGGGGGGGCGCGGTAGGAGGCTACACCTTC. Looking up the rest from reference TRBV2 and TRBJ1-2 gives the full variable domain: EPEVTQTPSHQVTQMGQEVILRCVPISNHLYFYWYRQILGQKVEFLVSFYNNEISEKSEIFDDQFSVERPDGSNFTLKIRSTKLEDSAMYFCASSVGGGAVGGYTFGSGTRLTVV.

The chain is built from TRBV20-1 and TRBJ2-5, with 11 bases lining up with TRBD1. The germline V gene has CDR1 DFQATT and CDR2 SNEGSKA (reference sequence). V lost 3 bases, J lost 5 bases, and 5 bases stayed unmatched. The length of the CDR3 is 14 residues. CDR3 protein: CSARGTGGWETQYF. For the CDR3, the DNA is TGCAGTGCTAGGGGGACAGGGGGGTGGGAGACCCAGTACTTC.

CDR3 sequence (DNA): TGTGCCAGCAGCCAATATGCCGAGCAGTACTTC. Amino acids: CASSQYAEQYF. The V and J genes are TRBV7-6 and TRBJ2-7, with D unresolved. V lost 5 bases to trimming and J lost 6 bases, with 8 bases between them. Per the germline V gene, CDR1 is SGHVS and CDR2 is FNYEAQ. The CDR3 totals 11 residues.

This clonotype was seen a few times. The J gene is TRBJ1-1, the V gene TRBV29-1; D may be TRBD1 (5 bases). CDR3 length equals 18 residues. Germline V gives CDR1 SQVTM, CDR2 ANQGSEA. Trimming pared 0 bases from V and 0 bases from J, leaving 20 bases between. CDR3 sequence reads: CSVEDYGEGPTLNTEAFF. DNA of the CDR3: TGCAGCGTTGAAGATTATGGGGAGGGGCCGACCTTGAACACTGAAGCTTTCTTT.